This T cell receptor (beta chain) emerged from a study of PD-1 blockade in classical Hodgkin lymphoma. Study-wide background: On a schedule of every 2 weeks, patients received nivolumab 3 mg/kg intravenously.

The length of the CDR3 is 13 residues. Germline V gives CDR1 SGHDN, CDR2 FVKESK. Trimming shortened V by 3 bases and J by 0 bases, and 5 bases separated the two germline ends. The data were produced by immunoSEQ multiplex PCR, yet TCRdb's version contains in-frame clones alone and is incomplete. The sample has around 40,000 clones, about 77% seen once. Brentuximab vedotin exposure varied among the patients, all of whom had relapsed after autologous stem cell transplantation. Under best response, outcomes were complete response, partial response or progressive disease. On this clone itself: Other DNA sequences in this sample translate to the same CDR3.

The chain carries TRBV14 and TRBJ1-2; the D is unclear. The TCR sequence derives from a human donor with classical Hodgkin lymphoma. The sample was peripheral blood mononuclear cells (PBMCs), taken at baseline. The CDR3 sequence: CASSQGANYGYTF. CDR3 nucleotide sequence: TGTGCCAGCAGCCAGGGAGCTAACTATGGCTACACCTTC.